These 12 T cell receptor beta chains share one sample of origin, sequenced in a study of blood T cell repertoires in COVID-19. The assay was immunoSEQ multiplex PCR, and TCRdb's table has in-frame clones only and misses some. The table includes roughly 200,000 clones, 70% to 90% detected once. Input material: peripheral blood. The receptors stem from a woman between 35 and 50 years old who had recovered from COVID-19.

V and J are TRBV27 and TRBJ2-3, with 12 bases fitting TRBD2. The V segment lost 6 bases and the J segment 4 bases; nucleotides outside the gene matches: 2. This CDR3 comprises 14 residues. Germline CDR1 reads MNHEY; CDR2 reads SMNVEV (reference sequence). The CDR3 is CASSPSGRADTQYF. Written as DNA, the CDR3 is TGTGCCAGCAGCCCTAGCGGGAGGGCAGATACGCAGTATTTT.

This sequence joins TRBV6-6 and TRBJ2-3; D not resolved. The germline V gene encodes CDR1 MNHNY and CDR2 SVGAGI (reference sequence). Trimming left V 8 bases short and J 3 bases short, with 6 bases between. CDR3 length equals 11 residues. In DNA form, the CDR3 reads TGTGCCAGCGGTTCAACAGATACGCAGTATTTT. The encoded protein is CASGSTDTQYF.

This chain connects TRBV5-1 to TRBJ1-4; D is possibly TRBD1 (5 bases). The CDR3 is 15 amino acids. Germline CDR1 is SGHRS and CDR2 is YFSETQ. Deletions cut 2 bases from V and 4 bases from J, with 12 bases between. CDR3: CASSFTGLGNEKLFF. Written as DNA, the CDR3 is TGCGCCAGCAGCTTTACAGGATTGGGTAATGAAAAACTGTTTTTT.

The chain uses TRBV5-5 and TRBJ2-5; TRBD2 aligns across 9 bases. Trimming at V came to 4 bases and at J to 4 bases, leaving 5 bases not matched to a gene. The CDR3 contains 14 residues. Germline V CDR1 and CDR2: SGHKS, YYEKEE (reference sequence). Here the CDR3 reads CASSRGLARETQYF. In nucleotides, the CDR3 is TGTGCCAGCAGCCGCGGACTAGCGCGAGAGACCCAGTACTTC.

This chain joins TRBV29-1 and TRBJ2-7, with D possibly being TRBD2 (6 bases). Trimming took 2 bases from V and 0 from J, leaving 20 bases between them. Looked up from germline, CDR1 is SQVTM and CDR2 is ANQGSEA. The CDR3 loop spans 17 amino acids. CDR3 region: CSVESKAWRAHSYEQYF. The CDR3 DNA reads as TGCAGCGTTGAAAGTAAGGCCTGGAGGGCCCACTCCTACGAGCAGTACTTC.

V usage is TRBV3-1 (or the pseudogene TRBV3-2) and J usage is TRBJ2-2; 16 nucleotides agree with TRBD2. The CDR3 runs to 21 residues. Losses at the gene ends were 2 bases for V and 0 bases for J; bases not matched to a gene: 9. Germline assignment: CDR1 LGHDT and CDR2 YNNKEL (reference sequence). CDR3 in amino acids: CASSQFLGTSGRAPNTGELFF. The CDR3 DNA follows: TGTGCCAGCAGCCAATTTTTAGGGACTAGCGGGAGGGCCCCGAACACCGGGGAGCTGTTTTTT.

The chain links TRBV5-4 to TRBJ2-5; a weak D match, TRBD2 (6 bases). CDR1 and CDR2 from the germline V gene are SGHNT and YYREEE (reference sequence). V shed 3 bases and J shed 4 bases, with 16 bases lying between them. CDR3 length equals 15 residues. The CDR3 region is CASSSSSGVGETQYF. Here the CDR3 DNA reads TGTGCCAGCAGCTCATCGTCGGGAGTTGGAGAGACCCAGTACTTC.

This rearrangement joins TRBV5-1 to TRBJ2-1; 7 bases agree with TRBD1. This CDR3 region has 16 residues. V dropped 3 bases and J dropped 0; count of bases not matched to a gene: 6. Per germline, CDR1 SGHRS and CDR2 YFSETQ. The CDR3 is CASSSETGNSYNEQFF. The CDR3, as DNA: TGCGCCAGCAGCTCAGAGACAGGGAACTCCTACAATGAGCAGTTCTTC.

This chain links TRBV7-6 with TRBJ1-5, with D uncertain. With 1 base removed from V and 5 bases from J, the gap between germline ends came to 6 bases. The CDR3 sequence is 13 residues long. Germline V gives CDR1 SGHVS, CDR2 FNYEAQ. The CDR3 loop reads CASSLGLDQPQHF. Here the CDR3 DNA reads TGTGCCAGCAGCTTAGGGTTAGATCAGCCCCAGCATTTT.

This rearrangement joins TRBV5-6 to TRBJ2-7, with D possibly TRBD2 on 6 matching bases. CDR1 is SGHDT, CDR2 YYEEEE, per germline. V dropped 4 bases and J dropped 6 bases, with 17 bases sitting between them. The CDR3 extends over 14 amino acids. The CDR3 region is CASSPSGGVGEQYF. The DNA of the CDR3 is TGTGCCAGCAGCCCGAGCGGAGGGGTCGGCGAGCAGTACTTC.

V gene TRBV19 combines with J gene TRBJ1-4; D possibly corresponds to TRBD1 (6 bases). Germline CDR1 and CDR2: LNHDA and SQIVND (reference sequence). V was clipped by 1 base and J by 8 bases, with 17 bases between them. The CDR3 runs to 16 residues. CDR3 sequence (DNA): TGTGCCAGTAGTATAGTCCCGGGACACCTCGGGGAAAAACTGTTTTTT. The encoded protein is CASSIVPGHLGEKLFF. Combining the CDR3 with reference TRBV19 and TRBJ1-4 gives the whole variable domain DGGITQSPKYLFRKEGQNVTLSCEQNLNHDAMYWYRQDPGQGLRLIYYSQIVNDFQKGDIAEGYSVSREKKESFPLTVTSAQKNPTAFYLCASSIVPGHLGEKLFFGSGTQLSVL.

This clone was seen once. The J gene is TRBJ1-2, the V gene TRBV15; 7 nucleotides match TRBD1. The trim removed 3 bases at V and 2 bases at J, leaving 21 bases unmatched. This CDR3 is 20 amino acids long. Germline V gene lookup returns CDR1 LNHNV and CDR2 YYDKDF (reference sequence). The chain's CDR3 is CATSSPDIPRIGTANYGYTF. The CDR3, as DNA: TGTGCCACCAGCAGTCCAGATATCCCTCGGATAGGGACAGCGAACTATGGCTACACCTTC.